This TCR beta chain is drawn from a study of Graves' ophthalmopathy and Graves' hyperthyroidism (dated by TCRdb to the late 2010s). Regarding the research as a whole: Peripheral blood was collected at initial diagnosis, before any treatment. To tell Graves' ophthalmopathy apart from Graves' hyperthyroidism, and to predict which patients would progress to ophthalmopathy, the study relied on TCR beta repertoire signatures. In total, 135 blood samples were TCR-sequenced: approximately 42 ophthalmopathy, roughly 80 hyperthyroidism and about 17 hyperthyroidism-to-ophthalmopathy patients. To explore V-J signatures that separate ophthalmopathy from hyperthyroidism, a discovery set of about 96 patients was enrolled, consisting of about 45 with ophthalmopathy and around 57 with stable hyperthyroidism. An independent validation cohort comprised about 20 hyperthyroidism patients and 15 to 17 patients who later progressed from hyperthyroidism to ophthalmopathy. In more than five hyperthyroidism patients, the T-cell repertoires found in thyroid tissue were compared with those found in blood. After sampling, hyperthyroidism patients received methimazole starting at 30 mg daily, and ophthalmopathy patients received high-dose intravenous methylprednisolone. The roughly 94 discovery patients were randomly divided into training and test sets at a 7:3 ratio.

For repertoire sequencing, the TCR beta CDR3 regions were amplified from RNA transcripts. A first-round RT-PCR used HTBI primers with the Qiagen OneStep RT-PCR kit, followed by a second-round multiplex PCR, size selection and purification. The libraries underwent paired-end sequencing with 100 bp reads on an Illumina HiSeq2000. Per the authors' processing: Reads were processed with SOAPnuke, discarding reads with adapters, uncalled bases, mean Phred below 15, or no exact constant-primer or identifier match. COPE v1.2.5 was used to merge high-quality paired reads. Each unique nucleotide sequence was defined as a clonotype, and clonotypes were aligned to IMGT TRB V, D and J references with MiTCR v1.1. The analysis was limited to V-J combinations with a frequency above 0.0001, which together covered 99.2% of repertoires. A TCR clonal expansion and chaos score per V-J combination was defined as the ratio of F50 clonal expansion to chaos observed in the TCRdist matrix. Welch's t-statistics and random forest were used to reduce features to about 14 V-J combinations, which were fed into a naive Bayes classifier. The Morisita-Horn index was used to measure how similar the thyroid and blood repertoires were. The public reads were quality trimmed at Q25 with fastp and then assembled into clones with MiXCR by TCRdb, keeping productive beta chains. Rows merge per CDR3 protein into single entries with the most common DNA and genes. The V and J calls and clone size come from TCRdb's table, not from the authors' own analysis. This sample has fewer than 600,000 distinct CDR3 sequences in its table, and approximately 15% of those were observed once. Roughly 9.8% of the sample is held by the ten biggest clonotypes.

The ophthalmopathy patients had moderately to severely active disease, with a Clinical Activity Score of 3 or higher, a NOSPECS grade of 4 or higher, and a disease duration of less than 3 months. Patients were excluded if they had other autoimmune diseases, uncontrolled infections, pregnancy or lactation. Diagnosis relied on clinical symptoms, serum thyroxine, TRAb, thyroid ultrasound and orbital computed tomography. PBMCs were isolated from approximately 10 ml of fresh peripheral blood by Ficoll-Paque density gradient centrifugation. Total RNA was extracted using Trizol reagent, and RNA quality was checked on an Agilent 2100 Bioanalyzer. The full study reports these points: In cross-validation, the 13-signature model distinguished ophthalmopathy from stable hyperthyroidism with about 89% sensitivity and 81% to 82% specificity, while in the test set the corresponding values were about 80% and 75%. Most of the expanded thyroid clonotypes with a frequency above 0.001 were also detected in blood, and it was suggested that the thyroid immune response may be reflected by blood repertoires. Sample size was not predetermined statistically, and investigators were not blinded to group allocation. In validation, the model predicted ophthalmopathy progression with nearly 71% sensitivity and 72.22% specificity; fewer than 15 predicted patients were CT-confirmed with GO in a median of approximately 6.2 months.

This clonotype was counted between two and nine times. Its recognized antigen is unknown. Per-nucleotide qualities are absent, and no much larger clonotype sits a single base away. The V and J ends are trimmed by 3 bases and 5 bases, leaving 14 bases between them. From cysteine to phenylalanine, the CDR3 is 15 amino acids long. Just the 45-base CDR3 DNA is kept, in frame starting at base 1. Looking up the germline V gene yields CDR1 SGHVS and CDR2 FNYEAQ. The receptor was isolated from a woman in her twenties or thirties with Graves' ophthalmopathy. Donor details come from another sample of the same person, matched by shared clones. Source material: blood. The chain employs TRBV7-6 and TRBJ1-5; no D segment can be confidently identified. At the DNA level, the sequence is TGTGCCAGCAGCTTTAGCGCCAGCTCAGATCAGCCCCAGCATTTT. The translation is CASSFSASSDQPQHF.